In its sample, the clone carrying this T cell receptor (beta chain) was seen many times. Its antigen is not identified. Germline V gene sequence: CDR1 LGHDT, CDR2 YNNKEL (reference sequence). The CDR3 runs 11 residues. V lost 6 bases, J lost 7 bases, and 10 bases lay in between. The sorted-subset TCR libraries were prepared using 1 million CD4+ or CD8+ T cells as the starting material. The data were taken from a study of neurological immune-mediated disorders. Study findings and constraints: HTLV-1-associated myelopathy had the most TCR clonal expansion, while multiple sclerosis had the least, a level that fell below healthy controls.

It was by 5'RACE with 10-nucleotide random UMIs that the cDNA was made. From the 5' RACE reads, TCRdb called clonotypes with MiXCR, one entry per CDR3 protein. The data contain some 28,000 distinct CDR3 sequences, around 25% of them singletons. This TCR derives from a middle-aged man with HTLV-1-associated myelopathy (HAM/TSP). The genes are TRBV3-1 and TRBJ2-7; D may be TRBD1 (6 bases). Sequencing was performed on CD4+ T cells from blood. The CDR3 DNA sequence: TGTGCCAGCAGTCGGGACAAAGAGCAGTACTTC. Its protein is CASSRDKEQYF.